The present T cell receptor (beta chain) was sequenced within a study of identical twins. Germline CDR1 is SGDLS and CDR2 is YYNGEE. CDR3 length: 14 residues. The germline V and J ends were trimmed by 0 bases and 1 base, with 7 bases remaining between them. Carrying unique molecular identifiers, the cDNA also gained a universal primer site through template switching. TCRdb reprocessed the 5' RACE reads with MiXCR, giving one entry per CDR3 protein. The repertoire holds about 920,000 distinct CDR3 sequences, with about 12% as singletons. This clonotype was detected a few times. What it binds is unknown. Overall study findings and caveats: Out-of-frame alpha sequences shared between twins exhibited an excess of low generation probability. Cord blood's abundant beta clonotypes had fewer insertions, unlike memory repertoires. The models systematically underestimated how much out-of-frame TCR alpha was shared in monozygotic twins.

The same sample was also used in a study of yellow fever vaccine responses in identical twins.

This TCR was recovered from a woman between 18 and 29 years old in good health. The chain has TRBV9 and TRBJ2-5; D is unclear. The sample comprised PBMCs. The CDR3 here is CASSVDLSQETQYF. The CDR3 DNA reads as TGTGCCAGCAGCGTAGATCTGAGCCAAGAGACCCAGTACTTC.